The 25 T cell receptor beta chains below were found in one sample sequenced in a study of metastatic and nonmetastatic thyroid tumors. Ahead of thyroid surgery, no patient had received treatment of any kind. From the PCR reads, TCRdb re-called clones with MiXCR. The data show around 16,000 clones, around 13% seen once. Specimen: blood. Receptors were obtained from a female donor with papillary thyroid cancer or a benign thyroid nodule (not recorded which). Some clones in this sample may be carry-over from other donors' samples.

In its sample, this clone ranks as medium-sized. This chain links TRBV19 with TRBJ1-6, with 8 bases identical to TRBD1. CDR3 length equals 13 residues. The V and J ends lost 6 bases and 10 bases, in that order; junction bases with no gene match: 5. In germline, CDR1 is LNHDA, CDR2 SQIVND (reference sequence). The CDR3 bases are TGTGCCAGTAGGACAGGGGCGAAATCACCCCTCCACTTT. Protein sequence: CASRTGAKSPLHF.

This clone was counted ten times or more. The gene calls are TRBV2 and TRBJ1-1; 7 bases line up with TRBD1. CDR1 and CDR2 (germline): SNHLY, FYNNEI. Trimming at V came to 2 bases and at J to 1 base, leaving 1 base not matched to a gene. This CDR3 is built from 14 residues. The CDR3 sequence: CASSENRGNTEAFF. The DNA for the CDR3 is TGTGCCAGCAGTGAAAACAGGGGGAACACTGAAGCTTTCTTT.

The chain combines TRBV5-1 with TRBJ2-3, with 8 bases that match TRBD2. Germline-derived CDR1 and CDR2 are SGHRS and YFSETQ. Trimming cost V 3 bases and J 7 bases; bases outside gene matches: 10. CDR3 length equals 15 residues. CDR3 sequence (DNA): TGCGCCAGCAGCTATAGCGGGGCTAGTACATATACGCAGTATTTT. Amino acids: CASSYSGASTYTQYF.

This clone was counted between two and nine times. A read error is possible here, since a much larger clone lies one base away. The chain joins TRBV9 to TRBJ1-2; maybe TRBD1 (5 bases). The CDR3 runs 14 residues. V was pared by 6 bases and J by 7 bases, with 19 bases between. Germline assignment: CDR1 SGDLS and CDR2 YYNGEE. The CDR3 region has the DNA TGTGCCAGCACCATCCTCGGGGGGTTCTGTGGCTACACCTTC. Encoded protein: CASTILGGFCGYTF.

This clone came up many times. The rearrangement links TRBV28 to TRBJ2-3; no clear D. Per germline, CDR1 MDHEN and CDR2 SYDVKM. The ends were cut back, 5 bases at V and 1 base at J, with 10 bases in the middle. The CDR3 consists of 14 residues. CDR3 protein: CASSPPDRTDTQYF. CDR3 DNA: TGTGCCAGCAGTCCCCCTGATCGCACAGATACGCAGTATTTT.

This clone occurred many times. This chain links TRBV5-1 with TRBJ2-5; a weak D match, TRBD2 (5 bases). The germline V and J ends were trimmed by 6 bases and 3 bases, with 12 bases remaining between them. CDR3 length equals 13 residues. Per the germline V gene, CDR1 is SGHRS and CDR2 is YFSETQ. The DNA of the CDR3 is TGCGCCAGCAAGGTTAGCGCAGAAGAGACCCAGTACTTC. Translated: CASKVSAEETQYF.

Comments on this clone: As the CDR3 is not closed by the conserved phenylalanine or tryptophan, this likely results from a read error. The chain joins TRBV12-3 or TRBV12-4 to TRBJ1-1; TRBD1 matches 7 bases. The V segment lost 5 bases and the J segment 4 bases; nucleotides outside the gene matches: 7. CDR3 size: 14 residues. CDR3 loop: CASSTRQGVTEAFL. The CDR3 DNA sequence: TGTGCCAGCAGTACCCGACAGGGAGTCACTGAAGCTTTCCTT.

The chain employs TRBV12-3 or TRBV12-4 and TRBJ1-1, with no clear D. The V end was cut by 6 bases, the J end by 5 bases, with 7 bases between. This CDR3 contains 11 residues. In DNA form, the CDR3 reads TGTGCCAGCAGCTCGGAGACTGAAGCTTTCTTT. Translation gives CASSSETEAFF.

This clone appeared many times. Here the CDR3 reads CASSLGVQETQYF. DNA for the CDR3: TGTGCCAGCAGCTTGGGGGTCCAAGAGACCCAGTACTTC. The chain carries TRBV13 and TRBJ2-5, with D possibly being TRBD1 or TRBD2 (5 bases each). Trimming cost V 3 bases and J 1 base, with 6 bases left between them. The CDR3 loop spans 13 amino acids. The germline V gene has CDR1 PRHDT and CDR2 FYEKMQ (reference sequence). Combining the CDR3 with reference TRBV13 and TRBJ2-5 gives the whole variable domain AAGVIQSPRHLIKEKRETATLKCYPIPRHDTVYWYQQGPGQDPQFLISFYEKMQSDKGSIPDRFSAQQFSDYHSELNMSSLELGDSALYFCASSLGVQETQYFGPGTRLLVL.

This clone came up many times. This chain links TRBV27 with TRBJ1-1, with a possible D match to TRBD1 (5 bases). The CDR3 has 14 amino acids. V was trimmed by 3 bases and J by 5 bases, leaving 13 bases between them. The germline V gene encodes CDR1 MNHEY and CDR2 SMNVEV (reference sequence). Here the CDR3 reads CASSFSRALTEAFF. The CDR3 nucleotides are TGTGCCAGCAGTTTTAGCAGGGCCTTAACTGAAGCTTTCTTT.

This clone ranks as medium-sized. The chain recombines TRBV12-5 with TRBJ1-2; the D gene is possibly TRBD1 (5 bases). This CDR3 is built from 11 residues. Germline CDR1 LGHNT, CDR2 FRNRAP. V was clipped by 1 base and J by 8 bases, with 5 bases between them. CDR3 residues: CASGLGGGYTF. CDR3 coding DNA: TGTGCTAGTGGTTTGGGGGGCGGCTACACCTTC.

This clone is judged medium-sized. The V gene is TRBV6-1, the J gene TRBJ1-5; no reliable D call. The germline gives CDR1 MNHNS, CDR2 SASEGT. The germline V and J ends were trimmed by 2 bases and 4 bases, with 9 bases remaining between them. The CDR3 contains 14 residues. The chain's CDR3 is CASSEQEENQPQHF. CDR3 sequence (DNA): TGTGCCAGCAGTGAACAAGAAGAAAATCAGCCCCAGCATTTT.

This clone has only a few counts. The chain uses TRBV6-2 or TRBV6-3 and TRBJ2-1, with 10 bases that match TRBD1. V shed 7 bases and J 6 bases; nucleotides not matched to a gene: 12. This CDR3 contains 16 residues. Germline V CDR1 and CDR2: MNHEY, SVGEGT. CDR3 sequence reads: CASTDPRQGAVNEQFF. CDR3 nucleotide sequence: TGTGCCAGCACCGATCCTCGACAGGGGGCCGTCAATGAGCAGTTCTTC.

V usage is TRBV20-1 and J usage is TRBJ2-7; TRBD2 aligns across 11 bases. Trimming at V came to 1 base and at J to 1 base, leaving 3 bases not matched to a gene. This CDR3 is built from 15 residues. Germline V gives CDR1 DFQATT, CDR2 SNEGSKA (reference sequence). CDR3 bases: TGCAGTGCTAGAGTAGCGGGAGGGCAGTCCTACGAGCAGTACTTC. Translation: CSARVAGGQSYEQYF.

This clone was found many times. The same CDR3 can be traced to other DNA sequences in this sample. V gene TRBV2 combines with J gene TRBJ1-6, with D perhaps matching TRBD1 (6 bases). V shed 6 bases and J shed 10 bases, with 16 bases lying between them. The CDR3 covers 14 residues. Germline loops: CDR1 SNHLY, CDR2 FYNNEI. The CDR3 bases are TGTGCCAGCAGCTTGGACAGTAGAGGGTCACCCCTCCACTTT. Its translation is CASSLDSRGSPLHF.

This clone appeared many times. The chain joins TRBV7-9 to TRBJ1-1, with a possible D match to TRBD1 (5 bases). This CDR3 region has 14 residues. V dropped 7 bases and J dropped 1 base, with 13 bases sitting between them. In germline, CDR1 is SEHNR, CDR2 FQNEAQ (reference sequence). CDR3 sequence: CASIVGPSNTEAFF. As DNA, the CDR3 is TGTGCCAGCATCGTGGGACCGTCGAACACTGAAGCTTTCTTT.

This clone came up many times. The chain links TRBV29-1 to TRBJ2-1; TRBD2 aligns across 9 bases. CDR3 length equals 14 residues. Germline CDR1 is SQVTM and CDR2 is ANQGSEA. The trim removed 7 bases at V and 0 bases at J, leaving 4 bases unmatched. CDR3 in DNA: TGCAGCGAAAGTAGCGGGAGCTCCTACAATGAGCAGTTCTTC. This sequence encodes CSESSGSSYNEQFF.

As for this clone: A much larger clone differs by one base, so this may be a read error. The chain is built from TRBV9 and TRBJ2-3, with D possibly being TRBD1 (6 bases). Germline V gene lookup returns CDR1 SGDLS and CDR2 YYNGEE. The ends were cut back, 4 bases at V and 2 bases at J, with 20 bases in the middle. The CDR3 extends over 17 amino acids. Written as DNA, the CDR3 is TGTGCCAGCAGCACCCTTCTTGGGCAGGGGTTCACAGATACGCAGTATTTT. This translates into CASSTLLGQGFTDTQYF.

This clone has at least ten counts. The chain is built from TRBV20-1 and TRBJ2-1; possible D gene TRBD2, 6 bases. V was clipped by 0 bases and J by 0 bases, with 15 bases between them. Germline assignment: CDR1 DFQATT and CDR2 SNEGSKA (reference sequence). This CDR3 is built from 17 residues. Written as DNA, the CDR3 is TGCAGTGCTAGAGAGCCCTCGGGGGAGCCCTCCTACAATGAGCAGTTCTTC. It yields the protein CSAREPSGEPSYNEQFF.

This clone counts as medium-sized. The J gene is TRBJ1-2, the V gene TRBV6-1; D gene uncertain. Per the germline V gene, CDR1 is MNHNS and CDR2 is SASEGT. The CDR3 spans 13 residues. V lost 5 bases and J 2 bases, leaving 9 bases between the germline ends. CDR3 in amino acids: CASSWTPNYGYTF. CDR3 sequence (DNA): TGTGCCAGCAGTTGGACGCCCAACTATGGCTACACCTTC.

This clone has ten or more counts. Written as DNA, the CDR3 is TGTGCCTGGAGGTTGGAGGGAGAGGAGCCCCAGCATTTT. It is translated as CAWRLEGEEPQHF. The chain has TRBV30 and TRBJ1-5; unclear D gene. This CDR3 is built from 13 residues. Germline CDR1 GTSNPN, CDR2 SVGIG (reference sequence). V lost 3 bases, J lost 8 bases, and 14 bases lay in between.

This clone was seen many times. CDR3 in DNA: TGTGCCAGCAGGTTGCGGGCAGGGTATGGGACTGAAGCTTTCTTT. As protein: CASRLRAGYGTEAFF. The chain uses TRBV5-8 and TRBJ1-1, with D perhaps matching TRBD1 (5 bases). Trimming removed 5 bases at V and 5 bases at J, with 19 bases between. Germline lookup yields CDR1 SGHTS and CDR2 YDEGEE. This CDR3 region has 15 residues.

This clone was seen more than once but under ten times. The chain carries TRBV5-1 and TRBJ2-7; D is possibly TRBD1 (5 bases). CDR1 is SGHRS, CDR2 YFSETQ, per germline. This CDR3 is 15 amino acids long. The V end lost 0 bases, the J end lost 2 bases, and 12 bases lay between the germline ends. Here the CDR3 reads CASSLEGVGTYEQYF. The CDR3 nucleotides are TGCGCCAGCAGCTTGGAAGGGGTGGGGACCTACGAGCAGTACTTC.

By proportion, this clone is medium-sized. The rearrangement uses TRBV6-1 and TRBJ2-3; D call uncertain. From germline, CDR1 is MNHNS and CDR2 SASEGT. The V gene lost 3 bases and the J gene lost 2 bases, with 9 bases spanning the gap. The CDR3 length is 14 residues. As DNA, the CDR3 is TGTGCCAGCAGTGATGCCCCTCCCACAGATACGCAGTATTTT. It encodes CASSDAPPTDTQYF.

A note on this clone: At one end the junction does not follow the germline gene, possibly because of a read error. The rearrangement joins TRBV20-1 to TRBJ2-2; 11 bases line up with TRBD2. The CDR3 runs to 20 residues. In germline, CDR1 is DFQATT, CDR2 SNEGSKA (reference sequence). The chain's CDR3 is CSARVLLETSGTTRTGELLF. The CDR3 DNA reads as TGCAGTGCTAGAGTTCTTCTTGAGACTAGCGGGACCACGCGCACCGGGGAGCTGCTTTTT.